This T cell receptor (beta chain) is from a study of human T cells and chemical hapten exposure. Study-wide findings and caveats: TCRs at high frequency, those above 1 in 1000, did not change with DPC sensitization. Compared to controls, expanded TCRs made significantly more large clusters of similar CDR3s.

The time point here: patch test 3, about 24 weeks after DPC sensitization. Treatment given: therapeutic diphenylcyclopropenone sensitization with weekly scalp DPC. The study enrolled 18 to 70-year-old alopecia patients suitable for DPC. This clonotype occurred many times. Antigen unknown. TCRdb re-called the RACE reads through MiXCR, storing one row per CDR3 protein. The table has roughly 62,000 distinct CDR3 sequences, around 11% seen once. Deletions cut 4 bases from V and 0 bases from J, with 12 bases between. The CDR3 is 14 amino acids. The V gene's germline CDR1 is DFQATT and CDR2 SNEGSKA (reference sequence).

V gene TRBV20-1 combines with J gene TRBJ1-2; D might be TRBD1 (6 bases). This specimen was whole blood, taken in connection with sensitization to the hapten diphenylcyclopropenone (DPC). The receptor was derived from a man aged 25-45 years with alopecia areata. Some clones in this sample may be carry-over from other donors' samples. The CDR3 bases are TGCAGTGCTACCCAGGGGCCCGCTAACTATGGCTACACCTTC. This codes for CSATQGPANYGYTF.